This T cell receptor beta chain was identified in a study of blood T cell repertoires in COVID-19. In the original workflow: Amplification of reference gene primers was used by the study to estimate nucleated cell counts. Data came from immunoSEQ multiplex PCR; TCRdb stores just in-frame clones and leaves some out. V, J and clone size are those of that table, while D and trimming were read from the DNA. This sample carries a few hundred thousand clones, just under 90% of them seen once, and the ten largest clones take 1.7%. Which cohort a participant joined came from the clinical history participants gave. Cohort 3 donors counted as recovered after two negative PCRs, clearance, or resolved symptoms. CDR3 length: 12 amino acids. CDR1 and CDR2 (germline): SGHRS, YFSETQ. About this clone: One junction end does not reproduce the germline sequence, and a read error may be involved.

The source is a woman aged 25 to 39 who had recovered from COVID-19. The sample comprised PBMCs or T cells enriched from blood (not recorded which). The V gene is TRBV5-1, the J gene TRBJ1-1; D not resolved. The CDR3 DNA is TGCGCCAGCAGTAGCGAGAACGCTGAAGCTTTCTTT. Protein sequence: CASSSENAEAFF.